These T cell receptor beta chains were read from a single sample in a study of OX40 agonist ivuxolimab in advanced cancers. Profiling relied on immunoSEQ multiplex PCR, and the TCRdb table lists in-frame clones only, not all of them. The table lists some 43,000 clones, 85% to 95% of them singletons. The source material was CD4+ or CD8+ T cells sorted from blood, sampled in a trial of the OX40 agonist ivuxolimab. The receptors shown here come from an adult with an advanced solid tumor such as melanoma, head and neck, liver or kidney cancer. CDR3s include the opening cysteine and the closing phenylalanine or tryptophan.

V gene: TRBV9
J gene: TRBJ1-1
CDR3 protein: CASSPGQPNTEAFF

V gene: TRBV7-2
J gene: TRBJ2-1
CDR3 protein: CASSNLGIHNEQFF

V gene: TRBV7-8
J gene: TRBJ2-1
CDR3 protein: CASSSGTGGINEQFF

V gene: TRBV9
J gene: TRBJ2-2
CDR3 protein: CASGLAGGPSTGELFF

V gene: TRBV27
J gene: TRBJ1-2
CDR3 protein: CASGRDYGYTF

V gene: TRBV6-5
J gene: TRBJ1-2
CDR3 protein: CASSYVTGGMDGYTF

V gene: TRBV30
J gene: TRBJ2-1
CDR3 protein: CAWSVYPSSYNEQFF

V gene: TRBV28
J gene: TRBJ2-5
CDR3 protein: CASSLVGEETQYF

V gene: TRBV6-5
J gene: TRBJ2-1
CDR3 protein: CASRSPGGPFNEQFF

V gene: TRBV7-6
J gene: TRBJ2-2
CDR3 protein: CASSLAGGPASGELFF

V gene: TRBV6-5
J gene: TRBJ1-1
CDR3 protein: CASSYPPGTEAFF

V gene: TRBV19
J gene: TRBJ2-1
CDR3 protein: CASSPSYNEQFF

V gene: TRBV19
J gene: TRBJ1-2
CDR3 protein: CASSIFLGTGDGYTF

V gene: TRBV13
J gene: TRBJ2-3
CDR3 protein: CASSPPSGRGADTQYF

V gene: TRBV30
J gene: TRBJ2-7
CDR3 protein: CAWSGGTGVHEQYF

V gene: TRBV15
J gene: TRBJ1-4
CDR3 protein: CATSRDRGEIEKLFF

V gene: TRBV7-8
J gene: TRBJ2-5
CDR3 protein: CASSSPPLSPQETQYF

V gene: TRBV13
J gene: TRBJ2-7
CDR3 protein: CASSLGSSYEQYF

V gene: TRBV28
J gene: TRBJ2-2
CDR3 protein: CASSFGGNTGELFF

V gene: TRBV7-9
J gene: TRBJ2-2
CDR3 protein: CASSLVQGDTGELFF

V gene: TRBV7-9
J gene: TRBJ2-3
CDR3 protein: CASNWVGNTQYF

V gene: TRBV10-3
J gene: TRBJ2-7
CDR3 protein: CAISGQGGYEQYF

V gene: TRBV29-1
J gene: TRBJ2-1
CDR3 protein: CSVSEQGSNEQFF

V gene: TRBV29-1
J gene: TRBJ1-2
CDR3 protein: CSVEQDRLYGYTF

V gene: TRBV5-8
J gene: TRBJ2-3
CDR3 protein: CASSLLPRADTQYF

V gene: TRBV28
J gene: TRBJ2-3
CDR3 protein: CASRPWDLNSDTQYF

V gene: TRBV7-9
J gene: TRBJ2-7
CDR3 protein: CASSSPTGPYEQYF

V gene: TRBV19
J gene: TRBJ2-1
CDR3 protein: CASRDSYNEQFF

V gene: TRBV9
J gene: TRBJ2-2
CDR3 protein: CASSGAGASGELFF

V gene: TRBV6-6
J gene: TRBJ2-5
CDR3 protein: CASSYGAETQYF

V gene: TRBV7-9
J gene: TRBJ2-5
CDR3 protein: CASSLVAGVKETQYF

V gene: TRBV13
J gene: TRBJ2-3
CDR3 protein: CASSFTEQSPVTYTQYF

V gene: TRBV11-1
J gene: TRBJ2-1
CDR3 protein: CASSSGPWGPYNEQFF

V gene: TRBV27
J gene: TRBJ2-7
CDR3 protein: CANPTEPTYEQYF

V gene: TRBV28
J gene: TRBJ1-2
CDR3 protein: CASSLLGGTGGYTF

V gene: TRBV11-1
J gene: TRBJ2-2
CDR3 protein: CASTPWRAGTGELFF

V gene: TRBV6-6
J gene: TRBJ1-6
CDR3 protein: CATSGPTMDALHF